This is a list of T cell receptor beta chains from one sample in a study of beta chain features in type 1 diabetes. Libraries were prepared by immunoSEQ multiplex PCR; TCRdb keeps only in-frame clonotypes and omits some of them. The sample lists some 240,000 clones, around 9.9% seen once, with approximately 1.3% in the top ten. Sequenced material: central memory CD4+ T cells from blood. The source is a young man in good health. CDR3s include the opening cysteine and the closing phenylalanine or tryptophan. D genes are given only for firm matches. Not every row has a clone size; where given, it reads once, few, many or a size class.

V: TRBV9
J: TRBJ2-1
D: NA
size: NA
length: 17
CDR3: CASSVGGRSDPEDEQFF
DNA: TGTGCCAGCAGCGTAGGTGGTCGGTCAGATCCCGAGGATGAGCAGTTCTTC

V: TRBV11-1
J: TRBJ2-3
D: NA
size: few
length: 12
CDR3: CASSLERDTQYF
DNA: TGTGCCAGCAGCTTAGAACGAGATACGCAGTATTTT

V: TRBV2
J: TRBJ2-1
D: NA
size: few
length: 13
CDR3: CASIIDSYNEQFF
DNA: TGTGCCAGCATTATAGACTCCTACAATGAGCAGTTCTTC

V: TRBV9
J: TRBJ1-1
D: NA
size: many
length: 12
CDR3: CASSVPKGPVFF
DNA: TGTGCCAGCAGCGTCCCAAAAGGACCAGTTTTCTTT

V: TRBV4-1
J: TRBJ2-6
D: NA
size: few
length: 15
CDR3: CASSQGRAGANVLTF
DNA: TGCGCCAGCAGCCAGGGCAGGGCTGGGGCCAACGTCCTGACTTTC

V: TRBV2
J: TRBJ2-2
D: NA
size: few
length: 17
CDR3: CASSLRQGRLATGELFF
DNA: TGTGCCAGCAGCCTCCGCCAGGGGAGGTTAGCCACCGGGGAGCTGTTTTTT

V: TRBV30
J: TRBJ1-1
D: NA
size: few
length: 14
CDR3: CAWSGVSQLTEAFF
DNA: TGTGCCTGGAGTGGTGTGTCACAGCTCACTGAAGCTTTCTTT

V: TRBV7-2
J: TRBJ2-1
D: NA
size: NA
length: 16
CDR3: CASRRIGLVSYNEQFF
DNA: TGTGCCAGCAGGAGAATTGGGCTAGTGTCCTACAATGAGCAGTTCTTC

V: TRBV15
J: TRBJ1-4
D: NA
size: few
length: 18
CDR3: CATSRDRTTGSVSEKLFF
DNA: TGTGCCACCAGCAGAGACCGAACCACAGGTTCCGTATCTGAAAAACTGTTTTTT

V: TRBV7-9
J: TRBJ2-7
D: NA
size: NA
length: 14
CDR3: CASSLGGNSYEQYF
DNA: TGTGCCAGCAGCTTAGGGGGGAACTCCTACGAGCAGTACTTC

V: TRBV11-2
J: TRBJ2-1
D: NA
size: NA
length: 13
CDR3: CASSPSLLQEQFF
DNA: TGTGCCAGCAGCCCCAGTCTCCTACAGGAGCAGTTCTTC

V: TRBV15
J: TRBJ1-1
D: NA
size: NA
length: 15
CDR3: CATSRDLEWDGEAFF
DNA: TGTGCCACCAGCAGAGATCTAGAATGGGACGGTGAAGCTTTCTTT

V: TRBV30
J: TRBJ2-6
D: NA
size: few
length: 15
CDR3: CAWSRRNSGANVLTF
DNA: TGTGCCTGGAGTCGCCGGAACTCTGGGGCCAACGTCCTGACTTTC

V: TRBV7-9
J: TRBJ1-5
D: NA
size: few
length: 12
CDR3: CASSLVGQPQHF
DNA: TGTGCCAGCAGCTTAGTCGGACAGCCCCAGCATTTT

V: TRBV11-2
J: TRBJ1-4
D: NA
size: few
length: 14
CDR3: CASSRPLFNEKLFF
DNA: TGTGCCAGCAGCCGACCGCTGTTTAATGAAAAACTGTTTTTT

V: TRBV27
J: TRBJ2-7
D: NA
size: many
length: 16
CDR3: CASSAQGPSGAYEQYF
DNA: TGTGCCAGCAGCGCCCAGGGGCCCAGCGGAGCCTACGAGCAGTACTTC

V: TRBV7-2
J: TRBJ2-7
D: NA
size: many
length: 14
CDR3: CASSLARVHYEQYF
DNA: TGTGCCAGCAGCTTGGCCAGGGTACACTACGAGCAGTACTTC

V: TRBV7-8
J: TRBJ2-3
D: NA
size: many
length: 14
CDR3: CASSLTYFTDTQYF
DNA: TGTGCCAGCTCCCTGACATATTTCACAGATACGCAGTATTTT

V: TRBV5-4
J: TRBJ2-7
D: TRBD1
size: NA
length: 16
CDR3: CASSATPPGQLLKLYF
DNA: TGTGCCAGCAGTGCAACCCCACCGGGACAGCTCCTCAAACTGTACTTC

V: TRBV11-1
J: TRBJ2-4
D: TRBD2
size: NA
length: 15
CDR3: CASSPASGRWNIQYF
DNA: TGTGCCAGCAGCCCCGCTAGCGGGAGGTGGAACATTCAGTACTTC

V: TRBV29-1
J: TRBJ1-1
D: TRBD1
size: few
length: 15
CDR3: CSVEDTGGMNTEAFF
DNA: TGCAGCGTTGAAGATACAGGGGGGATGAACACTGAAGCTTTCTTT

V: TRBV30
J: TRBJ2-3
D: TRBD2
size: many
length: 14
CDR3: CAIGLAPNTDTQYF
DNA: TGTGCCATCGGACTAGCACCTAACACAGATACGCAGTATTTT

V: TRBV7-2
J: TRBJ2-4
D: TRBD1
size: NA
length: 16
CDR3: CASSGGTGGNKNIQYF
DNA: TGTGCCAGCAGCGGCGGGACAGGGGGCAACAAAAACATTCAGTACTTC

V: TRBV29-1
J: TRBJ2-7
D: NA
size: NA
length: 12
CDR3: CSVTGQTYEQYF
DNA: TGCAGCGTTACTGGACAGACCTACGAGCAGTACTTC

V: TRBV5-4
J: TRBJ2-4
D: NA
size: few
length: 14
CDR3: CASSLAASRNIQYF
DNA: TGTGCCAGCAGCTTGGCGGCTTCTCGAAACATTCAGTACTTC

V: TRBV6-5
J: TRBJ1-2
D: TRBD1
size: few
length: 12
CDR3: CASSGQGFGYTF
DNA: TGTGCCAGCAGTGGACAGGGGTTTGGCTACACCTTC

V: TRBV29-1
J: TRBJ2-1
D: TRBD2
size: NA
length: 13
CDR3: CSTQTSGTNEQFF
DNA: TGCAGCACCCAGACTAGCGGGACCAATGAGCAGTTCTTC

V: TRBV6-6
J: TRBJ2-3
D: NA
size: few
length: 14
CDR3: CASSYPGVADTQYF
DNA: TGTGCCAGCAGTTACCCTGGGGTGGCAGATACGCAGTATTTT

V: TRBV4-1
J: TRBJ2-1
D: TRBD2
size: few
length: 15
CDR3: CASSQLAGAYNEQFF
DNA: TGCGCCAGCAGCCAACTAGCGGGAGCCTACAATGAGCAGTTCTTC

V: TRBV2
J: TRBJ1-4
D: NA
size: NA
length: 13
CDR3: CASSAGVHEKLFF
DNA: TGTGCCAGCAGTGCCGGGGTTCATGAAAAACTGTTTTTT

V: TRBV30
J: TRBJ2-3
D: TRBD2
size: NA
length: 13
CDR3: CAWSVTGRDTQYF
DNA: TGTGCCTGGAGTGTAACCGGGAGGGATACGCAGTATTTT

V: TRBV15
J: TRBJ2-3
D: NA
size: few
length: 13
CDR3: CATSRDMTDTQYF
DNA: TGTGCCACCAGCAGAGATATGACAGATACGCAGTATTTT

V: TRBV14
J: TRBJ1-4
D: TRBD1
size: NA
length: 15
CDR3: CASSRTGATNEKLFF
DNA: TGTGCCAGCAGCCGGACAGGGGCAACTAATGAAAAACTGTTTTTT

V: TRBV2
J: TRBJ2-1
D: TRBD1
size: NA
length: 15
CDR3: CASSSDRGKANGQFF
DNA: TGTGCCAGCAGTTCGGACAGGGGAAAGGCCAATGGGCAGTTCTTC

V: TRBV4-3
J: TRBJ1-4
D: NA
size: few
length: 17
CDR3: CASSQDPLLSKGEKLFF
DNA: TGCGCCAGCAGCCAGGACCCTCTGCTCTCCAAGGGGGAAAAACTGTTTTTT

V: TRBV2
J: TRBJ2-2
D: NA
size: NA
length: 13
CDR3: CASSPGNTGELFF
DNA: TGTGCCAGCAGCCCAGGGAACACCGGGGAGCTGTTTTTT

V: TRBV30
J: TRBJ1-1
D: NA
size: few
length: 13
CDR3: CAWRFLRNTEAFF
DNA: TGTGCCTGGAGATTTTTAAGGAACACTGAAGCTTTCTTT

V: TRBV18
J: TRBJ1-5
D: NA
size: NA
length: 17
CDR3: CASSPTWAFWSNQPQHF
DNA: TGTGCCAGCTCACCAACGTGGGCTTTTTGGAGCAATCAGCCCCAGCATTTT

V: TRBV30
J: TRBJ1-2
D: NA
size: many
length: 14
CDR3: CAWSIGRTVYGYTF
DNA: TGTGCCTGGAGTATCGGGAGAACCGTATATGGCTACACCTTC

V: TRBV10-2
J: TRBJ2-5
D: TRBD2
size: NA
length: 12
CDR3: CASRTSSETQYF
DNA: TGCGCCAGCAGGACTAGCTCGGAGACCCAGTACTTC

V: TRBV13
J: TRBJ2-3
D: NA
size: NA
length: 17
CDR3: CASSLVVSERSTDTQYF
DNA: TGTGCCAGCAGCTTAGTAGTTTCGGAGAGGAGCACAGATACGCAGTATTTT

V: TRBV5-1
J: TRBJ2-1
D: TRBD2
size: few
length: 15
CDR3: CASSLAGTSGYEQFF
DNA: TGCGCCAGCAGCTTGGCCGGGACTAGTGGCTATGAGCAGTTCTTC

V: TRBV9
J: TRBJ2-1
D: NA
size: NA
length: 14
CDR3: CASSPRTVYNEQFF
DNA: TGTGCCAGCAGCCCAAGGACAGTTTACAATGAGCAGTTCTTC

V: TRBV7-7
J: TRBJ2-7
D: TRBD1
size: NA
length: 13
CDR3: CASSLDRGNEQYF
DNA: TGTGCCAGCAGCTTAGACAGGGGGAACGAGCAGTACTTC

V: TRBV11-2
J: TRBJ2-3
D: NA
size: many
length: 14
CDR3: CASSLGVRTDTQYF
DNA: TGTGCCAGCAGCTTAGGGGTGAGGACAGATACGCAGTATTTT

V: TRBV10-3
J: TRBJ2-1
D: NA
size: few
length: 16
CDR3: CASTPGWGDSYNEQFF
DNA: TGTGCCAGCACCCCCGGGTGGGGCGACTCCTACAATGAGCAGTTCTTC

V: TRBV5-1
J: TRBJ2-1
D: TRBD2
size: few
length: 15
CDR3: CASSTGLAAYNEQFF
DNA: TGCGCCAGCAGCACGGGACTAGCGGCCTACAATGAGCAGTTCTTC

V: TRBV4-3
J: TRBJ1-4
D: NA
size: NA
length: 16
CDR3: CASSQGGGSANEKLFF
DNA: TGCGCCAGCAGCCAAGGTGGGGGCTCGGCTAATGAAAAACTGTTTTTT

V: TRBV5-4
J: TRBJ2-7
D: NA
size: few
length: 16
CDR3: CASSGAGRQSNYEQYF
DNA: TGTGCCAGCAGTGGGGCCGGACGACAGAGCAACTACGAGCAGTACTTC

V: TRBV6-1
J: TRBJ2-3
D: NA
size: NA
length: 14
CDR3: CASSETGVPDTQYF
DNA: TGTGCCAGCAGTGAGACGGGAGTGCCAGATACGCAGTATTTT

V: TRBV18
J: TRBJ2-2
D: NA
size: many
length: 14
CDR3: CASSPSAGTGELFF
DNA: TGTGCCAGCTCACCATCCGCAGGCACCGGGGAGCTGTTTTTT

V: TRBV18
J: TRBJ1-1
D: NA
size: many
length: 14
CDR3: CASSLDSLFTEAFF
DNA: TGTGCCAGCTCACTGGACAGTTTGTTCACTGAAGCTTTCTTT

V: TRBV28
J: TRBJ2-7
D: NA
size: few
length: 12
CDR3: CASSLRGVEQYF
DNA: TGTGCCAGCAGCCTGAGAGGGGTCGAGCAGTACTTC

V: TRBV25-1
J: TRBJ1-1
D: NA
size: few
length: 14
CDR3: CASRNSDLNTEAFF
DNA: TGTGCCAGCCGAAATAGTGACCTGAACACTGAAGCTTTCTTT

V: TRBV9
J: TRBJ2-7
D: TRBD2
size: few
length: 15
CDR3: CASSVAASGYYEQYF
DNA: TGTGCCAGCAGCGTAGCGGCTAGCGGATACTACGAGCAGTACTTC

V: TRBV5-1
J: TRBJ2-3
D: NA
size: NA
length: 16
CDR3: CASSPLASESTDTQYF
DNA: TGCGCCAGCAGCCCGCTGGCTAGCGAATCGACAGATACGCAGTATTTT

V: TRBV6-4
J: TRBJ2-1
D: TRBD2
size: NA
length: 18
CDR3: CASRPRPGLSGKGNEQFF
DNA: TGTGCCAGCAGACCCCGACCAGGGCTAAGCGGGAAGGGTAATGAGCAGTTCTTC

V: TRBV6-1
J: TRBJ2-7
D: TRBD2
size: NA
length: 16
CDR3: CASSDRTSGTRHEQYF
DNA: TGTGCCAGCAGTGACCGGACTAGCGGGACCAGACACGAGCAGTACTTC

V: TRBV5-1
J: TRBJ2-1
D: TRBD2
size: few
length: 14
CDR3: CASSLGLAGDEQFF
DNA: TGCGCCAGCAGCTTGGGACTAGCGGGGGATGAGCAGTTCTTC

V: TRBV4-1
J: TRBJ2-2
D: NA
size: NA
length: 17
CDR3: CASSQDFAGPNTGELFF
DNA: TGCGCCAGCAGCCAAGATTTTGCGGGACCGAACACCGGGGAGCTGTTTTTT